Below, 12 T cell receptor beta chains from the same sample are listed, as sequenced in a study of T cell responses to AZD1222 COVID-19 vaccine. The data were produced by immunoSEQ multiplex PCR, yet TCRdb's version contains in-frame clones alone and is incomplete. The repertoire consists of about 150,000 clones, with over 75% occurring once and the leading ten covering about 8%. This sample comprised peripheral blood, obtained on day 0 of AZD1222 vaccination. The receptors come from an adult in good health.

This rearrangement joins TRBV27 to TRBJ2-7; D gene ambiguous. Trimming shortened V by 2 bases and J by 2 bases, and 7 bases separated the two germline ends. The CDR3 sequence is 13 residues long. Germline CDR1 MNHEY, CDR2 SMNVEV (reference sequence). DNA of the CDR3: TGTGCCAGCAGTTTAGGTCCAGCCTACGAGCAGTACTTC. As protein: CASSLGPAYEQYF.

The rearrangement links TRBV29-1 to TRBJ1-1, with 8 bases aligning to TRBD1. The CDR3 consists of 12 residues. Germline V gives CDR1 SQVTM, CDR2 ANQGSEA. Unmatched junction bases numbered 3, after V lost 5 bases and J lost 4 bases. The CDR3, as DNA: TGCAGCGTTTGGGACAGGTCCACTGAAGCTTTCTTT. Residues: CSVWDRSTEAFF. Drawing the rest from reference TRBV29-1 and TRBJ1-1, the complete variable domain is SAVISQKPSRDICQRGTSLTIQCQVDSQVTMMFWYRQQPGQSLTLIATANQGSEATYESGFVIDKFPISRPNLTFSTLTVSNMSPEDSSIYLCSVWDRSTEAFFGQGTRLTVV.

This clone was detected a few times. This chain uses TRBV29-1 with TRBJ1-2; no definite D call. Germline lookup yields CDR1 SQVTM and CDR2 ANQGSEA. V lost 6 bases and J 3 bases, leaving 11 bases between the germline ends. CDR3 size: 12 residues. The CDR3 DNA reads as TGCAGCGTGAACCCGCTGGACTATGGCTACACCTTC. Protein sequence: CSVNPLDYGYTF.

The rearrangement joins TRBV28 to TRBJ1-3; TRBD1 agrees at 9 bases. V dropped 2 bases and J dropped 4; count of bases not matched to a gene: 6. Germline V lookup: CDR1 MDHEN, CDR2 SYDVKM. The CDR3 extends over 16 amino acids. CDR3 bases: TGTGCCAGCAGTTTAGTACAGGGGGCTGACGGAAACACCATATATTTT. Its protein product is CASSLVQGADGNTIYF. Supplemented by reference TRBV28 and TRBJ1-3, the full variable domain reads DVKVTQSSRYLVKRTGEKVFLECVQDMDHENMFWYRQDPGLGLRLIYFSYDVKMKEKGDIPEGYSVSREKKERFSLILESASTNQTSMYLCASSLVQGADGNTIYFGEGSWLTVV.

Only a few counts were recorded for this clone. Compared with germline, one end of the junction differs, possibly owing to a read error. The chain recombines TRBV10-1 with TRBJ2-7; D remains unclear. This CDR3 comprises 12 residues. Germline V gene sequence: CDR1 WNHNN, CDR2 SYGVQD (reference sequence). For the CDR3, the DNA is TGCGCCAGCAGTGAGTCCCTAGAGACCGTGGACTTC. Its translation is CASSESLETVDF.

This rearrangement joins TRBV11-2 to TRBJ1-6; D is unclear. CDR3 length equals 14 residues. V lost 3 bases to trimming and J lost 7 bases, with 10 bases between them. The germline CDR1 and CDR2 sequences are SGHAT and FQNNGV. The CDR3 region is CASSFVVENSPLHF. The CDR3 bases are TGTGCCAGCAGCTTTGTGGTAGAGAATTCACCCCTCCACTTT.

The chain employs TRBV6-5 and TRBJ1-1; D not certain. This CDR3 has 15 amino acids. Trimming took off 8 bases at V and 8 bases at J, with 24 bases between the two ends. Germline V gene sequence: CDR1 MNHEY, CDR2 SVGAGI. This chain's CDR3 is CASVSRSGLTPEAFF. The CDR3 DNA follows: TGTGCCAGCGTATCGAGAAGCGGACTGACCCCCGAAGCTTTCTTT.

The V gene is TRBV11-2, the J gene TRBJ2-7; D is possibly TRBD1 or TRBD2 (6 bases each). Germline-derived CDR1 and CDR2 are SGHAT and FQNNGV. V was cut by 5 bases and J by 0 bases, with 20 bases left in between. The CDR3 spans 17 residues. For the CDR3, the DNA is TGTGCCAGCAGCCCCACTGCGGGACACTTACTCTCCTACGAGCAGTACTTC. It is translated as CASSPTAGHLLSYEQYF.

V gene TRBV18 combines with J gene TRBJ1-2; 9 bases line up with TRBD1. V dropped 2 bases and J dropped 4; count of bases not matched to a gene: 8. The CDR3 has 16 residues. Looked up from germline, CDR1 is KGHSH and CDR2 is LQKENI. This chain's CDR3 is CASSPKQGARTYGYTF. The DNA of the CDR3 is TGTGCCAGCTCACCAAAACAGGGGGCGCGTACCTATGGCTACACCTTC.

This rearrangement joins TRBV3-1 (or the pseudogene TRBV3-2) to TRBJ2-7, with TRBD2 identical over 11 bases. Germline assignment: CDR1 LGHDT and CDR2 YNNKEL (reference sequence). Germline trimming cut 4 bases from V and 4 bases from J; bases unmatched to any gene: 6. The CDR3 extends over 15 amino acids. The CDR3, as DNA: TGTGCCAGCAGCCCCCCCGGGACTAGCGGTTACGAGCAGTACTTC. This gives the protein CASSPPGTSGYEQYF.

The chain joins TRBV5-1 to TRBJ1-1, with TRBD1 matching 8 bases. CDR1 and CDR2 from the germline V gene are SGHRS and YFSETQ. With V trimmed by 2 bases and J by 2 bases, 2 bases remained unmatched. This CDR3 has 14 amino acids. The CDR3 bases are TGCGCCAGCAGCTTTTCAGGGGGCAACACTGAAGCTTTCTTT. This encodes CASSFSGGNTEAFF. Using reference TRBV5-1 and TRBJ1-1 for the parts outside the CDR3, the full variable domain is KAGVTQTPRYLIKTRGQQVTLSCSPISGHRSVSWYQQTPGQGLQFLFEYFSETQRNKGNFPGRFSGRQFSNSRSEMNVSTLELGDSALYLCASSFSGGNTEAFFGQGTRLTVV.

The chain uses TRBV11-3 and TRBJ2-7; D gene uncertain. The germline V gene encodes CDR1 SGHNT and CDR2 YENEEA. This CDR3 has 13 amino acids. Trimming cost V 0 bases and J 2 bases, with 5 bases left between them. CDR3 sequence (DNA): TGTGCCAGCAGCTTAGATACAACCTACGAGCAGTACTTC. This translates into CASSLDTTYEQYF. Full variable domain (outside the CDR3, taken from reference TRBV11-3 and TRBJ2-7): EAGVVQSPRYKIIEKKQPVAFWCNPISGHNTLYWYLQNLGQGPELLIRYENEEAVDDSQLPKDRFSAERLKGVDSTLKIQPAELGDSAVYLCASSLDTTYEQYFGPGTRLTVT.